The 24 T cell receptor beta chains presented below share a single source sample, sequenced in a study of T cell responses to AZD1222 COVID-19 vaccine. This table comes from immunoSEQ multiplex PCR, and its TCRdb copy is limited to in-frame clones, with some not included. Here the sample spans some 150,000 clones, around 90% being singletons. The source material was peripheral blood, sampled on day 0 of MenACWY control vaccination. Receptors were obtained from an adult in good health.

Turning to this clone: The same CDR3 also results from other DNA sequences found in this sample. CDR3 sequence: CASSYGGGRTDTQYF. CDR3 sequence (DNA): TGTGCCAGCAGTTACGGGGGCGGGAGGACAGATACGCAGTATTTT. The rearrangement uses TRBV6-5 and TRBJ2-3; TRBD2 aligns across 8 bases. This CDR3 comprises 15 residues. V shed 2 bases and J 3 bases; nucleotides not matched to a gene: 4. Looked up from germline, CDR1 is MNHEY and CDR2 is SVGAGI.

V gene TRBV28 combines with J gene TRBJ2-7; D gene uncertain. Trimming shortened V by 7 bases and J by 1 base, and 11 bases separated the two germline ends. Germline loops: CDR1 MDHEN, CDR2 SYDVKM. CDR3 length equals 13 residues. The CDR3 loop reads CASTSSSSYEQYF. Written as DNA, the CDR3 is TGTGCCAGCACCTCCTCATCTTCCTACGAGCAGTACTTC.

The genes are TRBV12-5 and TRBJ1-1; D is ambiguous. The germline gives CDR1 LGHNT, CDR2 FRNRAP. The CDR3 totals 12 residues. The V gene lost 7 bases and the J gene lost 3 bases, with 9 bases spanning the gap. The DNA for the CDR3 is TGTGCTAGTGCAGACGGAGACACTGAAGCTTTCTTT. This translates into CASADGDTEAFF.

The rearrangement uses TRBV19 and TRBJ1-5; tentatively, D is TRBD1 (6 bases). The CDR3 is 14 amino acids. V was cut by 6 bases and J by 0 bases, with 9 bases left in between. Germline lookup yields CDR1 LNHDA and CDR2 SQIVND (reference sequence). The CDR3 coding sequence is TGTGCCAGTAGAGGGGGGCTTAGCAATCAGCCCCAGCATTTT. It translates to CASRGGLSNQPQHF.

V gene TRBV7-9 combines with J gene TRBJ2-7, with D uncertain. Between the trimmed V and J ends, which lost 3 bases and 6 bases, there was a span of 12 bases. CDR3 size: 13 residues. CDR1 and CDR2 (germline): SEHNR, FQNEAQ (reference sequence). CDR3 protein: CASSFFHFREQYF. The CDR3 DNA is TGTGCCAGCAGCTTTTTTCATTTCCGCGAGCAGTACTTC.

V is TRBV9 and J is TRBJ1-5, with a weak D call TRBD1 (6 bases). The CDR3 is 14 residues long. The germline CDR1 and CDR2 sequences are SGDLS and YYNGEE. V shed 0 bases and J shed 5 bases, with 9 bases lying between them. The CDR3 DNA reads TGTGCCAGCAGCGTAGGACAGGCTCATCAGCCCCAGCATTTT. It translates to CASSVGQAHQPQHF.

The J gene is TRBJ1-5, the V gene TRBV20-1; D is possibly TRBD1 (6 bases). The germline CDR1 and CDR2 sequences are DFQATT and SNEGSKA (reference sequence). Trimming pared 6 bases from V and 4 bases from J, leaving 7 bases between. This CDR3 contains 11 residues. The CDR3 here is CSAQGNQPQHF. DNA of the CDR3: TGCAGTGCCCAGGGGAATCAGCCCCAGCATTTT.

The chain recombines TRBV10-3 with TRBJ2-7, with 8 bases aligning to TRBD2. CDR1 is ENHRY and CDR2 is SYGVKD in the germline V gene. The CDR3 is 16 amino acids. Germline trimming cut 3 bases from V and 1 base from J; bases unmatched to any gene: 8. The CDR3 loop is CAISDPLAEGSYEQYF. The CDR3 region has the DNA TGTGCCATCAGTGACCCACTAGCGGAAGGGTCCTACGAGCAGTACTTC.

DNA of the CDR3: TGTGCCAGCAGCCAAGCAGGCGGGGGGGAATATGAGCAGTTCTTC. This translates into CASSQAGGGEYEQFF. The chain links TRBV4-2 to TRBJ2-1, with TRBD2 matching over 9 bases. The germline V gene encodes CDR1 LGHNA and CDR2 YNFKEQ. V was pared by 1 base and J by 8 bases, with 6 bases of the junction left unmatched. The CDR3 has 15 residues.

This clone was seen once. This chain uses TRBV21-1 with TRBJ2-7; the table's D gene call, TRBD2, was not cross checked with the DNA. TRBV21-1 is noted as a pseudogene. There are 16 residues in the CDR3. DNA of the CDR3: TGTGCCAGGGGGACTAGCGGGGGAAACAGCTCCTACGAGCAGTACTTC. As protein: CARGTSGGNSSYEQYF.

This chain connects TRBV30 to TRBJ2-1; 7 bases match TRBD2. V shed 0 bases, J shed 10 bases, and the junction held 6 bases outside the gene matches. CDR3 length equals 13 residues. CDR1 is GTSNPN and CDR2 is SVGIG in the germline V gene (reference sequence). DNA of the CDR3: TGTGCCTGGAGTGTCGGACTAGTCGGAGAGCAGTTCTTC. This translates into CAWSVGLVGEQFF.

This clone has a single count. The chain joins TRBV30 to TRBJ1-4, with D maybe TRBD1 (5 bases). Trimming removed 0 bases at V and 7 bases at J, with 9 bases between. CDR3 size: 13 residues. The germline gives CDR1 GTSNPN, CDR2 SVGIG (reference sequence). CDR3 protein: CAWSVRGSEKLFF. In DNA form, the CDR3 reads TGTGCCTGGAGTGTACGGGGGAGTGAAAAACTGTTTTTT.

The J gene is TRBJ1-1, the V gene TRBV10-1; a possible D gene is TRBD1 (6 bases). V lost 8 bases and J 2 bases, leaving 12 bases between the germline ends. Germline CDR1 is WNHNN and CDR2 is SYGVQD (reference sequence). The CDR3 extends over 13 amino acids. DNA of the CDR3: TGCGCCAGCGGGGAGACAGGAAACACTGAAGCTTTCTTT. Translation: CASGETGNTEAFF.

The chain uses TRBV3-1 (or the pseudogene TRBV3-2) and TRBJ2-5, with 9 bases aligning to TRBD2. Losses at the gene ends were 4 bases for V and 1 base for J; bases not matched to a gene: 1. CDR3 length: 14 amino acids. Per germline, CDR1 LGHDT and CDR2 YNNKEL (reference sequence). The CDR3 DNA sequence: TGTGCCAGCAGCCGCGGGAGGGTCCAAGAGACCCAGTACTTC. Its protein product is CASSRGRVQETQYF.

The rearrangement links TRBV28 to TRBJ1-5; D possibly corresponds to TRBD1 (5 bases). With 8 bases removed from V and 11 bases from J, the gap between germline ends came to 13 bases. The CDR3 is 11 residues long. Germline CDR1 reads MDHEN; CDR2 reads SYDVKM. The DNA for the CDR3 is TGTGCCAGCGGATGGGACTTTTCCCAGCATTTT. Translating gives CASGWDFSQHF. Using reference TRBV28 and TRBJ1-5 for the parts outside the CDR3, the full variable domain is DVKVTQSSRYLVKRTGEKVFLECVQDMDHENMFWYRQDPGLGLRLIYFSYDVKMKEKGDIPEGYSVSREKKERFSLILESASTNQTSMYLCASGWDFSQHFGDGTRLSIL.

V is TRBV5-4 and J is TRBJ2-3, with D hard to call. Germline values: CDR1 SGHNT, CDR2 YYREEE (reference sequence). The CDR3 loop spans 16 amino acids. Trimming shortened V by 3 bases and J by 2 bases, and 16 bases separated the two germline ends. The CDR3 nucleotides are TGTGCCAGCAGCTCTGCCCGGAGTCTAATCACAGATACGCAGTATTTT. Amino acids: CASSSARSLITDTQYF.

The rearrangement uses TRBV5-4 and TRBJ1-6; no firm D call. V dropped 1 base and J dropped 8 bases, with 4 bases sitting between them. CDR3 length: 12 amino acids. Germline V CDR1 and CDR2: SGHNT, YYREEE (reference sequence). Here the CDR3 reads CASSLSHSPLHF. CDR3 nucleotide sequence: TGTGCCAGCAGCTTGAGTCATTCACCCCTCCACTTT.

The J gene is TRBJ1-1, the V gene TRBV18; 7 positions match TRBD1. V shed 3 bases and J 0 bases; nucleotides not matched to a gene: 10. The CDR3 is made up of 17 amino acids. Germline V gene sequence: CDR1 KGHSH, CDR2 LQKENI. The CDR3 DNA sequence: TGTGCCAGCTCACCCCAACCGACAGGGACCATGAACACTGAAGCTTTCTTT. It is translated as CASSPQPTGTMNTEAFF.

The V and J genes are TRBV5-4 and TRBJ2-3; the D gene is possibly TRBD2 (5 bases). V dropped 5 bases and J dropped 0 bases, with 10 bases sitting between them. This CDR3 comprises 14 residues. Germline loops: CDR1 SGHNT, CDR2 YYREEE (reference sequence). This CDR3 is CASSTRTSTDTQYF. CDR3 DNA sequence: TGTGCCAGCAGTACTCGGACTAGCACAGATACGCAGTATTTT.

The genes are TRBV9 and TRBJ1-3; D not certain. CDR1 SGDLS and CDR2 YYNGEE come from the germline V gene. Trimming removed 7 bases at V and 0 bases at J, with 17 bases between. This CDR3 comprises 16 residues. This chain's CDR3 is CASSSIGGPSGNTIYF. In DNA form, the CDR3 reads TGTGCCAGCTCCTCAATAGGAGGGCCCTCTGGAAACACCATATATTTT.

This rearrangement joins TRBV7-8 to TRBJ2-7; possible D gene TRBD1, 6 bases. Trimming stripped 5 bases from V and 8 bases from J, with 22 bases between. The CDR3 has 15 amino acids. Looked up from germline, CDR1 is SGHVS and CDR2 is FQNEAQ. The CDR3 sequence: CASSPTRDIVIKQYF. The CDR3 DNA reads as TGTGCCAGCAGCCCGACCCGGGACATTGTAATCAAGCAGTACTTC.

The chain uses TRBV27 and TRBJ1-3, with a tentative D call TRBD1 (6 bases). The CDR3 totals 16 residues. Germline CDR1 MNHEY, CDR2 SMNVEV (reference sequence). Trimming took 3 bases from V and 1 from J, leaving 13 bases between them. The CDR3 coding sequence is TGTGCCAGCAGTTTGGGCAGGGGAATGTCTGGAAACACCATATATTTT. Amino acids: CASSLGRGMSGNTIYF.

The chain couples TRBV19 to TRBJ2-5; 8 bases agree with TRBD1. Per the germline V gene, CDR1 is LNHDA and CDR2 is SQIVND (reference sequence). The V gene end was trimmed by 2 bases and the J gene end by 5 bases; junction bases not matched to a gene: 4. The CDR3 has 14 residues. The CDR3 bases are TGTGCCAGTAGTATACAGGGGGCAAAGGAGACCCAGTACTTC. Its protein is CASSIQGAKETQYF.

V usage is TRBV19 and J usage is TRBJ1-1; unclear D gene. CDR1 is LNHDA, CDR2 SQIVND, per germline (reference sequence). This CDR3 is built from 14 residues. Trimming took 3 bases from V and 1 from J, leaving 9 bases between them. The CDR3 here is CASSILASNTEAFF. DNA for the CDR3: TGTGCCAGTAGTATTCTGGCTTCGAACACTGAAGCTTTCTTT.